The source of this T cell receptor (beta chain) is a study of blood T cell repertoires in COVID-19. In the original workflow: Estimation of nucleated cell counts was performed using reference gene primer amplification. The repertoire was sequenced with immunoSEQ multiplex PCR; TCRdb's copy has only in-frame clones and lacks some. V and J calls and clone size are given by that table; D and trimming were obtained from the DNA. The data show almost 50,000 clones, around 80% seen once. The table lists this clone with a few counts. The sample carries other DNA sequences with the same CDR3. Germline loops: CDR1 MDHEN, CDR2 SYDVKM. V was shortened by 3 bases and J by 3 bases, with 10 bases between the two germline ends. This CDR3 has 14 residues.

This clonotype was obtained from a man in his sixties or seventies with acute or convalescent COVID-19. Sequencing input: peripheral blood. This chain joins TRBV28 and TRBJ2-3; tentatively, D is TRBD1 (5 bases). The CDR3 DNA reads TGTGCCAGCAGTTTCCTGCAGGGAACAGATACGCAGTATTTT. Protein sequence: CASSFLQGTDTQYF.